This T cell receptor beta chain came from a study of shared clonotypes between healthy human individuals (dated by TCRdb to the early 2020s). Concerning the study at large: The cohort included three men and a couple of women between 18 and 49 years of age. To estimate repertoire size and how much clonotype sharing occurs between individuals, the study deeply sequenced the blood TCR repertoires of 4 to 6 healthy adults. Per donor, leukapheresis produced somewhere between about 0.9 and 9.5 billion PBMCs. Libraries were prepared and TCR repertoires were sequenced by different laboratories using diverse techniques, in order to increase sequencing depth and limit assay-specific biases. For each donor, CD4 naive and CD4 memory were each given three plates, CD8 naive was given two plates, and CD8 memory was given one plate. The study at large found these results: Higher generation probabilities were observed for clonotypes shared by all four sorted-subset donors than for non-shared clonotypes. Because the study included only a small number of donors, the genetic and exposure-history diversity represented was limited. Sharing across several donors was observed for approximately 4.6% of naive CD4, about 4% of naive CD8, over 2% of memory CD4, and around 0.44% of memory CD8 clonotypes. Naive subsets generally had larger estimated clonotype richness than memory subsets. Pairwise subsampling indicated that sequencing depth was expected to affect the degree of clonotype sharing among donors. Incomplete sequencing was indicated by rarefaction of sorted-subset datasets, despite the large sequencing depth. Only blood was sampled, and tissue TCR repertoires likely differ from those in blood.

TCR CDR3 regions were amplified from genomic DNA by multiplex PCR using the deep immunoSEQ assay. Extracted genomic DNA from each cell subset was distributed evenly across all wells of several immunoSEQ 96-well plates, and each plate was treated as a replicate. For sorted subsets, 150 to 250 ng genomic DNA, equal to tens of thousands of T cell genomes, was loaded into each replicate PCR. Purified libraries were measured with a Qubit 3.0 fluorometer, size-checked on a Bioanalyzer 2100, and measured again with the KAPA Library Quantification kit. Each immunoSEQ 96-well plate was sequenced on its own single-read 150-cycle Illumina NextSeq 550 flow cell. Regarding the original processing steps: Because only junctional sequences without quality scores were contained in the immunoSEQ output, filtering matching that applied to full-length reads could not be performed. Sequences were annotated with PyIR, a Python wrapper for IgBLAST v1.9, and V/J genes and CDR3 were assigned using IMGT germline references. Reads were removed for weak V/J assignments (E-value above 1e-6), missing CDR3, stop codons, out-of-frame junctions, or ambiguous translated residues. V3J clonotypes were defined as sequences sharing the same inferred V gene, J gene, and CDR3 amino acid sequence. Percentage overlap between repertoires was calculated by dividing the number of shared unique clonotypes by the size of the smaller repertoire. Richness of each repertoire was evaluated using RTK rarefaction, the Chao1 estimator, and Recon v2.1 estimates of unobserved clonotypes. Generation probabilities for all TCRbeta clonotypes obtained by the gDNA method from a handful of donors were computed using OLGA. The immuneACCESS repertoire file appears here via TCRdb, limited to in-frame rearrangements. These files lack a portion of the clones; in checked studies, under half of the deficit traces to unresolved V genes, and the cause of the others is not known. V and J calls and clone size are as listed in that table; D and trimming were resolved from the DNA. The sample profile shows a few million clones; 93% of them were found once. Jointly, the top ten make up approximately 1.7% of the sample.

For the CD8 naive samples, CD45RO-negative cells were positively selected for CCR7, yielding a CD45RA+CCR7+ population from which TemRA cells were excluded. Healthy HIV-negative adults with no recently reported acute infections or vaccinations were included as donors. Only Caucasian adults living in Nashville, Tennessee, USA were represented among the donors. Blood was collected by leukapheresis, and PBMCs were isolated by Ficoll-Histopaque density gradient centrifugation and then cryopreserved in liquid nitrogen vapor phase. Purity and quantity of every magnetically sorted T cell population were checked by analytical flow cytometry. Genomic DNA was isolated from each sorted fraction and quantified by UV absorbance on a Nanodrop 2000c. Deletion took 5 bases off V and 4 bases off J, with a span of 12 bases between the germline ends. From the cysteine up to the phenylalanine, the CDR3 has a length of 13 residues. Only the CDR3 region is kept as DNA, spanning 39 bases read in frame from base 1. For CDR1 and CDR2, the germline V gene (reference sequence) lists SEHNR and FQNEAQ.

As for this clone: Which antigen it targets is not known. No much larger clone is present one base from it, and per-base qualities are unavailable.

The V and J segments used are TRBV7-9 and TRBJ2-7; perhaps TRBD1 is the D gene, with 6 bases matching. The receptor's source is a man aged 18 to 35 in good health. Some clones in this sample may be carry-over from other donors' samples. The sample taken for sequencing was naive CD8+ T cells from PBMCs. What the cell subset or site label conveys for this sample: CD45RA+CCR7+. The DNA sequence is as follows: TGTGCCAGCAGCCGACGGACAGCTTACGAGCAGTACTTC. It specifies CASSRRTAYEQYF.